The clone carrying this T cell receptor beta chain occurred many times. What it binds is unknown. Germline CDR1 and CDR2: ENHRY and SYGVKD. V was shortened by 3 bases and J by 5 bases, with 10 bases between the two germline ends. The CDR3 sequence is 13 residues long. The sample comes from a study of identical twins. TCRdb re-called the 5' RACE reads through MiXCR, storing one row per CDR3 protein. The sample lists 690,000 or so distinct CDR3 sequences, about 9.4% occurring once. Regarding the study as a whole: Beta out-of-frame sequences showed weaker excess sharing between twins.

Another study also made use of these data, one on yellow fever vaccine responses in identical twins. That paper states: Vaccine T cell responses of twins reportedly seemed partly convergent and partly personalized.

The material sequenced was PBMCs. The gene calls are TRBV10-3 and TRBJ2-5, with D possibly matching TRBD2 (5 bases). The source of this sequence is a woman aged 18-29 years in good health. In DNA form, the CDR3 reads TGTGCCATCAGTGATGGGAGTGCCGAGACCCAGTACTTC. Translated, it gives CAISDGSAETQYF.